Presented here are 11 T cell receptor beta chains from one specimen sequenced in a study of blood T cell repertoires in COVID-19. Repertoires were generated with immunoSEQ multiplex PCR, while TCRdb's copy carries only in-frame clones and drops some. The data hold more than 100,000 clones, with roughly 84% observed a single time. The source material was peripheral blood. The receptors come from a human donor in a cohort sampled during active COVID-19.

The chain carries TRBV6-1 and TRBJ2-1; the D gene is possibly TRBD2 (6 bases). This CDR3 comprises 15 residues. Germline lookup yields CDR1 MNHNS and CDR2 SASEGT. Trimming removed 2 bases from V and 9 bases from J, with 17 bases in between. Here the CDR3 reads CASSELHGGSSEQFF. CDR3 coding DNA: TGTGCCAGCAGTGAACTACACGGAGGGTCTTCTGAGCAGTTCTTC.

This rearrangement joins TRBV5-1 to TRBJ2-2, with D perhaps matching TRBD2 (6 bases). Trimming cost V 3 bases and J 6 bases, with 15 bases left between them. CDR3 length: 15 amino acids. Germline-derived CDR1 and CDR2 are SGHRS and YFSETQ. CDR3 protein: CASSSSGTGAGELFF. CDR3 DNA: TGCGCCAGCAGCTCGTCAGGAACGGGGGCCGGGGAGCTGTTTTTT.

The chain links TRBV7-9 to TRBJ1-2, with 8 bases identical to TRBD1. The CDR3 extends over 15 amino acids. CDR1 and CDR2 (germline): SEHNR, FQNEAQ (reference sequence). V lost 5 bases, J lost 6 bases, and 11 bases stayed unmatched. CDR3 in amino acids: CASSPGAGGRDGYTF. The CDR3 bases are TGTGCCAGCAGCCCAGGGGCAGGGGGCAGAGATGGCTACACCTTC.

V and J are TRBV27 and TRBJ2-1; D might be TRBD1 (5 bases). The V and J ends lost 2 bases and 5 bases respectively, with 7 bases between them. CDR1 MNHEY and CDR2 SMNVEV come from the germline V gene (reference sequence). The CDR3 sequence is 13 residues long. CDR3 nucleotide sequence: TGTGCCAGCAGTTTAGGGGCGGACAATGAGCAGTTCTTC. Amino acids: CASSLGADNEQFF.

This CDR3 is CASSPGTGGYNEQFF. The DNA for the CDR3 is TGTGCCAGCAGCCCCGGGACAGGGGGCTATAATGAGCAGTTCTTC. The V and J genes are TRBV11-2 and TRBJ2-1, with 12 bases that match TRBD1. Trimming cost V 5 bases and J 7 bases; bases outside gene matches: 6. CDR3 length: 15 amino acids. From germline, CDR1 is SGHAT and CDR2 FQNNGV.

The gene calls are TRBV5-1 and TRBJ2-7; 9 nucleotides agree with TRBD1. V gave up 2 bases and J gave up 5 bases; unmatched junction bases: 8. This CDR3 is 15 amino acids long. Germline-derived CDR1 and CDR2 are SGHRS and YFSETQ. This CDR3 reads CASSFGTGISHEQYF. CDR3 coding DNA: TGCGCCAGCAGCTTCGGGACAGGGATTTCCCACGAGCAGTACTTC.

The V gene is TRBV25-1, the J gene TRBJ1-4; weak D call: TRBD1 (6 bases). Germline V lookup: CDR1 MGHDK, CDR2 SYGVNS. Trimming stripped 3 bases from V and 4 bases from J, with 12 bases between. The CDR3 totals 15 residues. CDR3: CASSDYRDYNEKLFF. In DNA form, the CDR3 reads TGTGCCAGCAGTGATTACAGGGACTATAATGAAAAACTGTTTTTT.

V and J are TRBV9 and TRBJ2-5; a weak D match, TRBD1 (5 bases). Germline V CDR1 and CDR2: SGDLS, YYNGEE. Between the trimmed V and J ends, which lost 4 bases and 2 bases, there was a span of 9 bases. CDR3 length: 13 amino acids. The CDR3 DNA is TGTGCCAGCAGCCCAGGGATACAAGAGACCCAGTACTTC. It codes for CASSPGIQETQYF.

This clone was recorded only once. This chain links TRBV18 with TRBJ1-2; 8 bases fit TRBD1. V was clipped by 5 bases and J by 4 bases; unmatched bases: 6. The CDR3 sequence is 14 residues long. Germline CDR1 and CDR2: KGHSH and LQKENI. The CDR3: CASSEQGVGYGYTF. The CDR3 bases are TGTGCCAGCTCAGAACAGGGGGTTGGCTATGGCTACACCTTC. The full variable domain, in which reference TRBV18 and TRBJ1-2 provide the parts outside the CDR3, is NAGVMQNPRHLVRRRGQEARLRCSPMKGHSHVYWYRQLPEEGLKFMVYLQKENIIDESGMPKERFSAEFPKEGPSILRIQQVVRGDSAAYFCASSEQGVGYGYTFGSGTRLTVV.

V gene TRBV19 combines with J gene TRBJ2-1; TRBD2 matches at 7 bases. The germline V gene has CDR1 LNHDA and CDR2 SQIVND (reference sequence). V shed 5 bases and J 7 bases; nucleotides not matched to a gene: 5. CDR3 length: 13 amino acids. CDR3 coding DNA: TGTGCCAGTAGTGAGGGGAGGGTGAATGAGCAGTTCTTC. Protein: CASSEGRVNEQFF. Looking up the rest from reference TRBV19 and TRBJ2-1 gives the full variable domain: DGGITQSPKYLFRKEGQNVTLSCEQNLNHDAMYWYRQDPGQGLRLIYYSQIVNDFQKGDIAEGYSVSREKKESFPLTVTSAQKNPTAFYLCASSEGRVNEQFFGPGTRLTVL.

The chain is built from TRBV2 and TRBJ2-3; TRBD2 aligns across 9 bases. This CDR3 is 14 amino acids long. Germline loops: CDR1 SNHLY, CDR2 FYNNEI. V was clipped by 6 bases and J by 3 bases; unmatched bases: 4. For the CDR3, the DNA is TGTGCCAGCAGCCCGGGACTAGCTACAGATACGCAGTATTTT. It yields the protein CASSPGLATDTQYF. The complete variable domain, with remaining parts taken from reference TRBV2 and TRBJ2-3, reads EPEVTQTPSHQVTQMGQEVILRCVPISNHLYFYWYRQILGQKVEFLVSFYNNEISEKSEIFDDQFSVERPDGSNFTLKIRSTKLEDSAMYFCASSPGLATDTQYFGPGTRLTVL.